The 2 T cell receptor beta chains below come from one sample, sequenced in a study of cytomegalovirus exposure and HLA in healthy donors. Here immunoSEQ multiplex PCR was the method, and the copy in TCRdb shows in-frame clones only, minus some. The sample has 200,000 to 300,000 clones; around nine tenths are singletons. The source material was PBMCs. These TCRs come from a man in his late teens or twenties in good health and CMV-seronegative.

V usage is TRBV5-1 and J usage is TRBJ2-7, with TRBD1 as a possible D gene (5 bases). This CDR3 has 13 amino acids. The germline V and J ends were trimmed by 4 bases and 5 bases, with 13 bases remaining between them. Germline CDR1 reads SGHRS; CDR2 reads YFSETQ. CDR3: CASSPIPTDEQYF. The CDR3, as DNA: TGCGCCAGCAGCCCAATCCCGACAGACGAGCAGTACTTC.

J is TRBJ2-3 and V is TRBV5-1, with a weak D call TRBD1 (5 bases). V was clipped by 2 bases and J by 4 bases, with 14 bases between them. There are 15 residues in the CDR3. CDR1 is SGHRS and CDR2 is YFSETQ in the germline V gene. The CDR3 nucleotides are TGCGCCAGCAGCTTCGTAGGGGCACCTTCAGATACGCAGTATTTT. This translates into CASSFVGAPSDTQYF.